This T cell receptor beta chain was identified in a study of OX40 agonist ivuxolimab in advanced cancers. Data came from immunoSEQ multiplex PCR; TCRdb stores just in-frame clones and leaves some out. The table includes 99,000 or so clones, 95% to 96% detected once. Deletions cut 0 bases from V and 2 bases from J, with 9 bases between. The CDR3 spans 15 residues. The germline CDR1 and CDR2 sequences are MGHRA and YSYEKL. Sequenced material: CD4+ or CD8+ T cells sorted from blood, taken in a trial of the OX40 agonist ivuxolimab. This chain uses TRBV4-1 with TRBJ2-3; D is uncertain. This TCR derives from an adult with an advanced solid tumor such as melanoma, head and neck, liver or kidney cancer. The CDR3 sequence: CASSQEVADTDTQYF. The CDR3 coding sequence is TGCGCCAGCAGCCAAGAAGTGGCTGACACAGATACGCAGTATTTT.